This T cell receptor beta chain came from a study of siplizumab effects on memory and regulatory T cells. Study-wide findings and caveats: Siplizumab conditions gave an average of almost 70% Treg-derived mappable alloreactive CD4+ clones, versus 26.9% for controls. Confirmatory evidence of suppressive function in proliferating siplizumab-culture Tregs was not obtained. Assignment to unstimulated subsets succeeded for only a minor fraction of the alloreactive clones. Naive T cell populations appeared to exhibit greater diversity than memory cells and appeared to be major alloresponse contributors.

CDR1 and CDR2 (germline): MGHRA, YSYEKL. CDR3 length equals 15 residues. Only one count was recorded for this clone. The antigen remains unidentified. A read error may account for a junction end that differs from germline. Profiled with immunoSEQ multiplex PCR; TCRdb holds only in-frame clones, not every one. The sample has roughly 100,000 clones; about 90% are singletons. The sequence derives from a human donor in good health. This chain links TRBV4-1 with TRBJ2-1; 8 bases are shared with TRBD2. Sequenced material: non-Treg CD4+ T cells sorted from blood. The CDR3 here is CASSQGVPGSGSLVF. The CDR3 DNA reads TGCGCCAGCAGCCAAGGGGTTCCTGGAAGCGGGAGTTTGGTCTTC.